The 3 T cell receptor beta chains presented below share a single source sample, sequenced in a study of T cells in tumors after PD-1 blockade. Libraries were prepared by immunoSEQ multiplex PCR; TCRdb keeps only in-frame clonotypes and omits some of them. Here the sample spans 32,000 or so clones, around four fifths being singletons. This specimen was PBMCs, taken before anti-PD-1 treatment. The receptor source for this set is a human donor with basal cell carcinoma.

The V and J genes are TRBV11-3 and TRBJ2-2; 9 positions match TRBD2. CDR3 length: 16 residues. J was trimmed by 5 bases and V by 5 bases; bases with no gene match: 9. Germline CDR1 is SGHNT and CDR2 is YENEEA. The CDR3 nucleotides read TGTGCCAGCAGCAGTAGCGGGAGCCGGGGGACCGGGGAGCTGTTTTTT. Amino acid sequence: CASSSSGSRGTGELFF.

The chain is built from TRBV5-1 and TRBJ2-1; 14 positions agree with TRBD2. The V segment lost 4 bases and the J segment 4 bases; nucleotides outside the gene matches: 4. The CDR3 covers 16 residues. Germline V CDR1 and CDR2: SGHRS, YFSETQ. The CDR3 DNA follows: TGCGCCAGCAGCCTCAGACTAGCGGGAGGGTACAATGAGCAGTTCTTC. As protein: CASSLRLAGGYNEQFF.

This clone turned up a few times. This sequence joins TRBV29-1 and TRBJ2-3; a possible D gene is TRBD2 (5 bases). This CDR3 is 13 amino acids long. V gave up 3 bases and J gave up 6 bases, with 13 bases separating them. Germline-derived CDR1 and CDR2 are SQVTM and ANQGSEA. The CDR3 loop reads CSVEGGLDDTQYF. The CDR3 DNA sequence: TGCAGCGTTGAGGGCGGGCTTGACGATACGCAGTATTTT.